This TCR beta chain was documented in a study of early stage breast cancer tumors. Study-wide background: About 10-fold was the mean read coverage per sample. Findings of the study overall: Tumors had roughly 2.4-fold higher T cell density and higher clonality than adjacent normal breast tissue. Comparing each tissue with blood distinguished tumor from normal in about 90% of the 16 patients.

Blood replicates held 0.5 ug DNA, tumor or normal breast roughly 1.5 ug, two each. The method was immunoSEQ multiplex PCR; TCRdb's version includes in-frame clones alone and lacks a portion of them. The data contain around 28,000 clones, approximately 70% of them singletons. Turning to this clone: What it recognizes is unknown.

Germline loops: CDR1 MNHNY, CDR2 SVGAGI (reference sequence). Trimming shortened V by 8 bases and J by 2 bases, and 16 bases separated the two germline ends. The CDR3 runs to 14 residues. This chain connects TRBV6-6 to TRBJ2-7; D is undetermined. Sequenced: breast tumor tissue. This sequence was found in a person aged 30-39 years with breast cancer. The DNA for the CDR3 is TGTGCCAGCGGCCCCGGATTACCTCCCTACGAGCAGTACTTC. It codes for CASGPGLPPYEQYF.